This TCR beta chain was documented in a study of cytomegalovirus exposure and HLA in healthy donors (dated by TCRdb to about 2017). The study in broad terms: In an earlier analysis of several hundred of the donors, about 260 Gb of sequence data and 90 million to 120 million unique TCR beta sequences from roughly 190 million T cells were reported. An early release covering roughly 640 HLA-typed donors comprised approximately 290 gigabases of sequencing data and tens of millions of unique TCR sequences. Of the approximately 400 genotyped donors, 65% to 90% fell in the genetic ancestry cluster associated with self-reported Caucasian donors. The aim of the study was to test whether cataloging public T cell receptors could identify signatures of past pathogen exposure. The study profiled the T cell repertoires of some 610 subjects by immunosequencing and related them to cytomegalovirus serostatus. Besides the first cohort of hundreds of subjects, a separate validation cohort made up of 120 different subjects was used. The study combined high-throughput TCR immunosequencing, statistical association of individual TCRs with disease status, and machine learning to predict cytomegalovirus infection status. In a later analysis, previously published TCR beta repertoires from 666 donors were re-analyzed and high-resolution HLA genotyping was added so that TCR occurrence patterns could be studied. The later analysis used no new phenotypic data to find candidate immune exposures, relying instead on TCR beta sequences and their occurrence across donors. In an earlier analysis of roughly 600 of the donors, high-throughput TCR beta sequencing was used to judge whether each TCR beta V gene segment behaved as functional or pseudogenic. Donor age, sex, ethnicity and CMV serostatus were compiled together with the repertoire data. A later genetic analysis used genome-wide SNP genotypes for 398 of the 666 donors, treating that subset as a discovery cohort. Every discovery cohort repertoire had been produced on one sequencing platform. HLA typing covered class I and class II loci at four-digit resolution. Typing coverage varied by locus: roughly 620-640 donors for A, B, C, DRB1 and DQB1; about 520 for DQA1; about 590 for DPA1; approximately 470 for DPB1. Five DR-DQ haplotypes were treated as single units for association and clustering because of strong linkage in the cohort. Across under 500 genotyped donors of the cohort, an average of roughly 250,000 unique TCR beta nucleotide sequences per donor were sequenced, and roughly 20% of those sequences were non-productive. The investigation overall reported the following: In a later analysis, around 17,000 TCR beta sequences were associated with specific HLA alleles at a false discovery rate of 0.05. In an earlier analysis of about 600 of the donors, most TCR beta V segments appeared in productive rearrangements about 87% or about 30% of the time, broadly matching IMGT annotations. Compared with the approximately 600-donor mean, donors in an Asian-associated ancestry cluster had fewer N-insertions in productive TCRs, according to a later genetic analysis. Three of the identified cytomegalovirus-associated TCR beta chains were confirmed in vitro to be specific for cytomegalovirus antigens. The authors suggested that the approach could potentially be generalized to other disease states and immunological phenotypes. In both the original and validation cohorts, the classifier was reported to diagnose cytomegalovirus status with high specificity and sensitivity. A later genetic analysis associated a missense DCLRE1C variant with V-gene and J-gene trimming of TCR beta chains, and an independent cohort replicated the association. According to a later analysis, TCR association rates differed among HLA loci, with DRB1 alleles showing the most associated TCRs and HLA-C alleles showing the fewest. In a later analysis, HLA-associated TCR beta chains were found to be more clonally expanded and to have lower generation probabilities than equally common non-associated chains. Because HLA typing was missing for some donors at each locus, association tests included only the typed subset. Across donors, most TCR sequences were observed very rarely, whereas some public TCRs were present in many individuals. The sequencing pipeline was judged likely to have produced a cluster of highly shared sequence variants as a technical artifact. When HLA alleles, especially DR and DQ, strongly co-occurred, TCR associations were difficult to assign to individual alleles. The cohort was sequenced for TCR beta chains only, and without alpha or paired-chain data the features that could be detected were limited. Several of the top co-occurrence clusters appeared to be linked to parvovirus B19, influenza, CMV and Epstein-Barr virus, according to a later analysis. Most CMV-associated TCR beta chains appeared to be HLA-restricted in a later analysis, and the HLA associations seemed to be driven largely by CMV exposure. Correlated functional status among segregating V segments might be attributable to linkage disequilibrium, but an unknown experimental factor could not be ruled out. Approximately 16 rarely observed V segments, including chromosome 9 orphons, were excluded from the earlier analysis of approximately 500 of the donors because counts were too low. The study listed 150 to 200 TCR beta chains as associated with cytomegalovirus. CMV serostatus was the only immune exposure information available for the cohort. Some IMGT-functional V segments, including TRBV6-2 and TRBV6-3, could not be distinguished by the 87-base-pair reads and were therefore excluded. A further reported finding was that TCR beta sequences accurately predicted the HLA-A and HLA-B alleles for most subjects in the first cohort. The presence/absence analyses assumed that sequencing depth was roughly uniform across donors, and that assumption may not be true.

The germline V gene provides CDR1 SGHAT and CDR2 FQNNGV. V trim: 6 bases; J trim: 0 bases; unmatched bases: 7. The CDR3 starts with the cysteine, ends with the phenylalanine, and has 15 residues. The read is trimmed to its CDR3 DNA, 45 bases read in frame from base 1. The cohort was made up of about 610 healthy bone marrow donors. At the time of sampling, every cohort member was nominally healthy, though immune exposures that went unrecorded were likely present. The donor was CMV seropositive and was included in the group of some 290 seropositive cohort members. Every donor gave a peripheral blood sample, and the peripheral blood mononuclear cells from that sample were used for TCR beta sequencing. Genomic DNA was extracted from the blood cell samples with the Qiagen DNeasy Blood Extraction Kit. Worth noting for this clone: There is no known antigen for this receptor. The input lacks base qualities; no much larger clone sits a single base away.

The method behind the library was the immunoSEQ multiplex PCR assay. A mixture of 60 forward primers for TCR Vbeta segments and 13 reverse primers for TCR Jbeta segments was used in the multiplex PCR. The CDR3 region of rearranged TCR beta genes was amplified from genomic DNA with a multiplex PCR assay. On the Illumina HiSeq System, the amplified TCR beta libraries were sequenced as 87-base-pair reads. As for the original processing: Across the 600 to 700 repertoires, a later analysis counted roughly 77 million unique TCR beta chains, around 11 million of which were shared by at least two donors. Raw reads were error-corrected and collapsed into unique sequences with a nearest-neighbor algorithm that merged closely related sequences to remove PCR and sequencing errors. V, D and J gene segments were assigned by aligning CDR3 sequences to IMGT reference sequences. For a sequence to be retained, a match of at least six nucleotides to both a V gene segment and a J gene segment was required. A rearrangement was called productive if the CDR3 had no stop codons and remained in frame with V and J, and every other rearrangement was called non-productive. CDR3 was defined according to IMGT convention as the region running from the second conserved V-encoded cysteine to the conserved J-encoded phenylalanine. Sequences without an unambiguous match to a single V gene segment were excluded from the earlier analysis of several hundred of the donors. An earlier analysis of a few hundred of the donors called V segments functional above 56.7% productive rearrangements and segregating when the between-donor standard deviation exceeded 5%. A statistical classification framework was developed to diagnose cytomegalovirus status using the catalog of TCR beta chain sequences. A later analysis assigned V and J genes by comparing TCR nucleotide sequences with IMGT/GENE-DB human TR gene sequences. A later analysis assigned CDR3 sequences and most-parsimonious VDJ recombination scenarios with the TCRdist pipeline. A later analysis defined each TCR beta chain by its CDR3 amino acid sequence plus V-gene family, and excluded reads lacking a unique V-gene family. In a later analysis, a few hundred highly shared, low-generation-probability nucleotide sequences were removed to address suspected cross-contamination and a sequencing artifact. In a later analysis, a clonal expansion index was calculated for each public chain from normalized within-repertoire ranks of inferred template counts. In a later analysis, generation probabilities were computed using a VDJ recombination model fitted to out-of-frame rearrangements, and the results were checked against IGoR. A later analysis scored TCR-TCR, TCR-HLA and TCR-CMV co-occurrence with hypergeometric tests, applying a repertoire-size bias correction to TCR pairs. To estimate false discovery rates, a later analysis permuted the HLA or CMV assignments 20 times. In a later analysis, co-occurring TCRs were grouped using DBSCAN, and TCRdist sequence similarity was added for clustering within HLA-allele-positive subsets. For co-occurrence clustering, repertoires with fewer than 30,000 or more than 120,000 public chains were excluded, along with four to six repertoires with anomalous nucleotide sharing. The immuneACCESS repertoire file appears here via TCRdb, limited to in-frame rearrangements. These files lack a portion of the clones; in checked studies, under half of the deficit traces to unresolved V genes, and the cause of the others is not known. The DNA was the basis for D and trimming; V, J and clone size are from that table. The sample data list 130,000 or so clones, and 76% of these were observed just once. The ten largest make up about 1.7% of the sample.

The clonotype was recovered from a female donor in good health and CMV-seropositive. The sample was PBMCs. The chain links TRBV11-2 with TRBJ2-7, with 8 bases aligning to TRBD1. The sequenced DNA is TGTGCCAGCAGTTTGGACAGGGCGGTCTCCTACGAGCAGTACTTC. The resulting protein is CASSLDRAVSYEQYF.